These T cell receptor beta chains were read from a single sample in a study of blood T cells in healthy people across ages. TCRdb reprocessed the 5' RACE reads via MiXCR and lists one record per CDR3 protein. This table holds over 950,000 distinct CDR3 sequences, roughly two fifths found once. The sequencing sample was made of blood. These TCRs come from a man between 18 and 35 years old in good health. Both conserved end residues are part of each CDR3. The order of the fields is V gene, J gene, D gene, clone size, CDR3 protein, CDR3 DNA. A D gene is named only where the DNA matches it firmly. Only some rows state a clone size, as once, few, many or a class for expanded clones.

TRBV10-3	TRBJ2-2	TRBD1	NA	CAISQTGQGTNTGELFF	TGTGCCATCAGTCAGACCGGACAGGGGACGAACACCGGGGAGCTGTTTTTT
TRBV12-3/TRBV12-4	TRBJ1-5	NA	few	CASRTANNQPQHF	TGTGCCAGCAGGACAGCAAACAATCAGCCCCAGCATTTT
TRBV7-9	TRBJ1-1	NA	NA	CASSLGQAANTEAFF	TGTGCCAGCAGCTTAGGACAGGCGGCGAACACTGAAGCTTTCTTT
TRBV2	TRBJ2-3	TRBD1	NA	CAGQGADTQYF	TGTGCCGGACAGGGAGCAGATACGCAGTATTTT
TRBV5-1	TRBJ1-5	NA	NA	CDSSLGGNQPQHF	TGCGACAGCAGCTTAGGGGGGAATCAGCCCCAGCATTTT
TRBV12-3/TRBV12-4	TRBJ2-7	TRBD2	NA	CASSRLAGRDYEQYF	TGTGCCAGCAGCCGACTAGCGGGGAGAGACTACGAGCAGTACTTC
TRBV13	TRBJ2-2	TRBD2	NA	CASSLSGLAGTGELFF	TGTGCCAGCAGCTTAAGCGGACTAGCGGGCACCGGGGAGCTGTTTTTT
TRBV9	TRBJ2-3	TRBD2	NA	CASSSRPAGGGADTQYF	TGTGCCAGCAGCTCCCGCCCGGCGGGGGGTGGAGCAGATACGCAGTATTTT
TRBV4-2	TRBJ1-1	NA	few	CASSQPGRNTEAFF	TGTGCCAGCAGCCAACCGGGACGAAACACTGAAGCTTTCTTT
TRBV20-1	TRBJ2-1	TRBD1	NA	CSAANSGQGVSSEQFF	TGCAGTGCAGCTAACTCGGGACAGGGGGTCTCTAGCGAGCAGTTCTTC
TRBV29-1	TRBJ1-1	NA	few	CSVMTQSNTEAFF	TGCAGCGTCATGACACAATCGAACACTGAAGCTTTCTTT
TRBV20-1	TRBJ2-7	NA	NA	CSANPPTAYPYEQYF	TGCAGTGCTAACCCCCCGACAGCCTATCCCTACGAGCAGTACTTC
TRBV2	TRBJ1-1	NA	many	CASSEALTVDTEAFF	TGTGCCAGCAGTGAAGCGTTGACCGTCGACACTGAAGCTTTCTTT
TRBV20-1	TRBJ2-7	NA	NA	CSARVQYEQYF	TGCAGTGCTAGAGTTCAGTACGAGCAGTACTTC
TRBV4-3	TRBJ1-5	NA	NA	CASSQVKGQPQHF	TGCGCCAGCAGCCAAGTCAAGGGTCAGCCCCAGCATTTT
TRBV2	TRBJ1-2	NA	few	CASSEWPGRNYGYTF	TGTGCCAGCAGTGAGTGGCCAGGGAGGAACTATGGCTACACCTTC